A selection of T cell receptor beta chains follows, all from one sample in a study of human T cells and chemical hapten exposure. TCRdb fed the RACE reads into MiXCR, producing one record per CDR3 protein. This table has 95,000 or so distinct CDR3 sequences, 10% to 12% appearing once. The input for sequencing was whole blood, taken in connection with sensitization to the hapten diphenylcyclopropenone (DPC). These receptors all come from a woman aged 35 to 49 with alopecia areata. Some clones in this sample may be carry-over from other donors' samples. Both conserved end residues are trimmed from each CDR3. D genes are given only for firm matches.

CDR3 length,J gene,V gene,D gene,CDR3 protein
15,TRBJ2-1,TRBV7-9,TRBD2,ASSTLDLGLVGHEQF
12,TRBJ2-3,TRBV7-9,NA,ASSLDISTDTQY
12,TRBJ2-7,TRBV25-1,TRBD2,ASSLGGSVYEQY
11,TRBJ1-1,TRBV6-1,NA,ASRRAWNTEAF
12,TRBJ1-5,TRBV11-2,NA,ASSQQGNNQPQH
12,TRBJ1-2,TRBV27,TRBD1,ASSSQDRGNGYT
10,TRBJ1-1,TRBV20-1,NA,SARRQSTEAF
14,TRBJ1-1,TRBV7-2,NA,ASSPSSTYLGTEAF
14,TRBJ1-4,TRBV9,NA,ASSVDYRVTNEKLF
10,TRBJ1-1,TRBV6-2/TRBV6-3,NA,ASSPKPPRAF
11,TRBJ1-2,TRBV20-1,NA,SARDGANYGYT